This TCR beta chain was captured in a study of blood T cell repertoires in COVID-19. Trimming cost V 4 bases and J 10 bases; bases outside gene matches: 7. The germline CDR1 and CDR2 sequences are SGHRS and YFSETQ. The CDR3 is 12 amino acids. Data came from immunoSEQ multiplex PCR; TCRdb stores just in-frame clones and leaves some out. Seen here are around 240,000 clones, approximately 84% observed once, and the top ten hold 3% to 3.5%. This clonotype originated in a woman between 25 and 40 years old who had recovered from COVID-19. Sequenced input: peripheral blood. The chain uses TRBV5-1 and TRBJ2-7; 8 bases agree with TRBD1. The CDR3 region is CASSEQDREQYF. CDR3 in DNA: TGCGCCAGCAGCGAACAGGACAGGGAACAGTACTTC.